Each of the 15 T cell receptor beta chains below was sequenced from the same sample in a study of blood T cells in healthy people across ages. The authors ran a second PCR of about 7 to 12 cycles using a sample-barcoded 5' primer and a J-beta primer mix. TCRdb redid the calling of the 5' RACE reads with MiXCR, one entry per CDR3 protein. This table has 750,000 or so distinct CDR3 sequences, around 25% appearing once. The same data also contributed to another study, on T cells of mothers and their children.

Specimen: blood. The receptors derive from a boy aged 5 to 17 in good health.

This clonotype came up a few times. The rearrangement joins TRBV9 to TRBJ2-7; 7 bases are shared with TRBD1. This CDR3 spans 13 amino acids. V shed 0 bases, J shed 7 bases, and the junction held 4 bases outside the gene matches. Germline CDR1 SGDLS, CDR2 YYNGEE. This chain's CDR3 is CASSVAGGDEQYF. In DNA form, the CDR3 reads TGTGCCAGCAGCGTAGCAGGGGGAGATGAGCAGTACTTC.

J is TRBJ1-2 and V is TRBV29-1; no definite D call. CDR1 SQVTM and CDR2 ANQGSEA come from the germline V gene. The ends were cut back, 7 bases at V and 8 bases at J, with 20 bases in the middle. This CDR3 has 13 residues. The chain's CDR3 is CSGLTPPPTGYTF. CDR3 nucleotide sequence: TGCAGCGGACTGACCCCTCCTCCGACGGGCTACACCTTC.

The chain uses TRBV29-1 and TRBJ2-7; the match to TRBD2 covers 7 bases. Germline values: CDR1 SQVTM, CDR2 ANQGSEA. With 7 bases clipped from V and 1 base from J, the junction kept 4 bases outside the gene matches. The CDR3 runs to 12 residues. CDR3: CSAHSGSYEQYF. CDR3 sequence (DNA): TGCAGCGCCCATAGCGGGTCCTACGAGCAGTACTTC.

This sequence joins TRBV29-1 and TRBJ2-5; D gene uncertain. TRBJ2-7 explains the end of the DNA better; the J call may be wrong. From germline, CDR1 is SQVTM and CDR2 ANQGSEA. The CDR3 is 13 amino acids. The CDR3 protein is CSATSQASYEQYF. CDR3 DNA sequence: TGCAGCGCTACCAGTCAAGCTTCCTACGAGCAGTACTTC.

This clonotype was detected only a few times. The V gene is TRBV7-9, the J gene TRBJ1-6; D is unresolved. Trimming pared 3 bases from V and 5 bases from J, leaving 5 bases between. In germline, CDR1 is SEHNR, CDR2 FQNEAQ (reference sequence). The CDR3 is 13 amino acids. CDR3 in amino acids: CASSLKNNSPLHF. Here the CDR3 DNA reads TGTGCCAGCAGCTTGAAGAATAATTCACCCCTCCACTTT.

This clonotype was seen more than once but under ten times. V gene TRBV5-1 combines with J gene TRBJ2-5, with TRBD2 identical over 7 bases. After removal of 4 bases from V and 1 base from J, the junction contained 4 bases not matched to a gene. Germline assignment: CDR1 SGHRS and CDR2 YFSETQ. The length of the CDR3 is 14 residues. Written as DNA, the CDR3 is TGCGCCAGCAGCCAACTAGCGAGCCAAGAGACCCAGTACTTC. This sequence encodes CASSQLASQETQYF.

This clonotype has just a few counts. The chain joins TRBV6-1 to TRBJ2-3; 14 positions match TRBD2. There are 15 residues in the CDR3. Trimming removed 6 bases from V and 4 bases from J; junction bases left unmatched: 3. CDR1 is MNHNS, CDR2 SASEGT, per germline. In nucleotides, the CDR3 is TGTGCCAGCAGGGGACTAGCGGGAGAAGCAGATACGCAGTATTTT. It encodes CASRGLAGEADTQYF.

The table lists this clonotype with a few counts. This sequence joins TRBV29-1 and TRBJ1-2; 11 nucleotides agree with TRBD1. CDR3 length equals 15 residues. The germline V gene encodes CDR1 SQVTM and CDR2 ANQGSEA. J lost 2 bases, V lost 6 bases, and 8 bases had no gene match. The CDR3 DNA is TGCAGCGTCTGGGCTGGGACAGGGGGGAACTATGGCTACACCTTC. Protein product: CSVWAGTGGNYGYTF.

The chain carries TRBV28 and TRBJ2-4; 12 bases match TRBD1. V lost 4 bases to trimming and J lost 8 bases; unmatched junction nucleotides: 6. The length of the CDR3 is 15 residues. The V gene's germline CDR1 is MDHEN and CDR2 SYDVKM. CDR3 region: CASSYGTGGGYIQYF. The DNA of the CDR3 is TGTGCCAGCAGTTATGGGACAGGGGGCGGGTACATTCAGTACTTC.

The chain carries TRBV7-2 and TRBJ2-5; 12 nucleotides agree with TRBD2. V shed 6 bases and J 4 bases; nucleotides not matched to a gene: 15. Germline CDR1 reads SGHTA; CDR2 reads FQGNSA. This CDR3 contains 18 residues. CDR3: CASRFTTLAGGRRETQYF. In nucleotides, the CDR3 is TGTGCCAGCAGATTTACCACTCTAGCGGGGGGGCGCAGAGAGACCCAGTACTTC.

This clonotype came up a few times. The rearrangement joins TRBV7-9 to TRBJ2-1, with D uncertain. Germline loops: CDR1 SEHNR, CDR2 FQNEAQ (reference sequence). This CDR3 is 13 amino acids long. Trimming removed 4 bases at V and 8 bases at J, with 12 bases between. CDR3 in amino acids: CASSSYPVDEQFF. The CDR3 DNA follows: TGTGCCAGCAGCTCCTACCCGGTCGATGAGCAGTTCTTC.

This clonotype was seen many times. The V call is TRBV14, the J call TRBJ2-2; no firm D call. Germline lookup yields CDR1 SGHDN and CDR2 FVKESK. CDR3 size: 13 residues. With 4 bases removed from V and 3 bases from J, the gap between germline ends came to 6 bases. The CDR3 region is CASSLAYTGELFF. In nucleotides, the CDR3 is TGTGCCAGCAGCCTCGCCTACACCGGGGAGCTGTTTTTT.

The V and J genes are TRBV2 and TRBJ2-5, with TRBD2 as a possible D gene (5 bases). Trimming removed 2 bases from V and 7 bases from J, with 11 bases in between. Germline V gives CDR1 SNHLY, CDR2 FYNNEI. The CDR3 is 13 residues long. CDR3 coding DNA: TGTGCCAGCAGTGAAAGATTGGAGGCGACCCAGTACTTC. Its protein product is CASSERLEATQYF.

The V call is TRBV27, the J call TRBJ2-5, with 7 bases matching TRBD2. TRBJ2-7 explains the end of the DNA better; the J call may be wrong. Germline values: CDR1 MNHEY, CDR2 SMNVEV (reference sequence). This CDR3 has 13 amino acids. The CDR3 is CASSPGLEYEQYF. CDR3 in DNA: TGTGCCAGCAGTCCAGGACTAGAGTACGAGCAGTACTTC.

The chain uses TRBV29-1 and TRBJ1-4; tentative D call: TRBD1 (5 bases). The CDR3 spans 12 residues. CDR1 is SQVTM and CDR2 is ANQGSEA in the germline V gene. CDR3 bases: TGCAGTTATATGACAGTTAATGAAAAACTGTTTTTT. Translating gives CSYMTVNEKLFF.